Presented here are 12 T cell receptor beta chains from one specimen sequenced in a study of graft-versus-host responses after intestinal transplantation. Produced via immunoSEQ multiplex PCR; TCRdb's table is partial and in-frame only. The sample contains 20,000 or so clones, approximately 86% of which appear only once. Sequenced here: bone marrow, sampled roughly 130 days after transplant. The origin of the receptors is a human patient who received an intestinal transplant, so some T cells may come from the graft donor.

The sample holds a few counts of this clone. This rearrangement joins TRBV4-2 to TRBJ2-3, with TRBD2 matching 8 bases. V shed 7 bases, J shed 3 bases, and the junction held 6 bases outside the gene matches. Germline CDR1 is LGHNA and CDR2 is YNFKEQ. CDR3 length: 14 residues. The chain's CDR3 is CASTQRERTDTQYF. CDR3 bases: TGTGCCAGCACCCAGCGGGAGAGGACAGATACGCAGTATTTT.

This chain connects TRBV7-9 to TRBJ1-2; D uncertain. Germline CDR1 is SEHNR and CDR2 is FQNEAQ (reference sequence). This CDR3 comprises 12 residues. Trimming removed 4 bases from V and 8 bases from J, with 11 bases in between. The DNA of the CDR3 is TGTGCCAGCAGCTCCCCCCTTGAGGGCTACACCTTC. It specifies CASSSPLEGYTF.

This clone was picked up a small number of times. This chain uses TRBV7-9 with TRBJ2-7, with 11 bases lining up with TRBD1. V trimming: 3 bases; J trimming: 7 bases; junction bases outside the gene matches: 5. This CDR3 comprises 14 residues. The germline V gene encodes CDR1 SEHNR and CDR2 FQNEAQ (reference sequence). CDR3 sequence (DNA): TGTGCCAGCAGCTTTGGGACAGGGGGTACTGAGCAGTACTTC. Translation gives CASSFGTGGTEQYF. Together with reference TRBV7-9 and TRBJ2-7, the CDR3 gives the full variable domain: DTGVSQNPRHKITKRGQNVTFRCDPISEHNRLYWYRQTLGQGPEFLTYFQNEAQLEKSRLLSDRFSAERPKGSFSTLEIQRTEQGDSAMYLCASSFGTGGTEQYFGPGTRLTVT.

By proportion, this clone is large. Other DNA sequences in the same sample also yield this CDR3. The chain combines TRBV19 with TRBJ2-5; no clear D. The CDR3 is 12 amino acids. Germline V CDR1 and CDR2: LNHDA, SQIVND (reference sequence). V was shortened by 1 base and J by 5 bases, with 5 bases between the two germline ends. The CDR3 DNA sequence: TGTGCCAGTAGTATAGGGCGGGAGACCCAGTACTTC. Protein product: CASSIGRETQYF. Complete variable domain (other parts from reference TRBV19 and TRBJ2-5): DGGITQSPKYLFRKEGQNVTLSCEQNLNHDAMYWYRQDPGQGLRLIYYSQIVNDFQKGDIAEGYSVSREKKESFPLTVTSAQKNPTAFYLCASSIGRETQYFGPGTRLLVL.

V usage is TRBV6-1 and J usage is TRBJ2-7, with a weak D call TRBD2 (5 bases). Looked up from germline, CDR1 is MNHNS and CDR2 is SASEGT. Trimming removed 4 bases at V and 0 bases at J, with 13 bases between. The CDR3 is made up of 15 amino acids. The CDR3 region has the DNA TGTGCCAGCAGTGGTCAAGCGGTTAGCTCCTACGAGCAGTACTTC. It translates to CASSGQAVSSYEQYF.

This clone occurred once. The gene calls are TRBV28 and TRBJ2-2; TRBD2 agrees at 11 bases. This CDR3 region has 20 residues. Trimming at V came to 0 bases and at J to 1 base, leaving 10 bases not matched to a gene. CDR1 is MDHEN, CDR2 SYDVKM, per germline. The CDR3 reads CASSLCLLAGGPGNTGELFF. As DNA, the CDR3 is TGTGCCAGCAGTTTATGTTTGCTAGCGGGAGGCCCAGGGAACACCGGGGAGCTGTTTTTT.

V and J are TRBV19 and TRBJ1-1; the D is unclear. The germline V gene has CDR1 LNHDA and CDR2 SQIVND (reference sequence). V lost 5 bases, J lost 1 base, and 11 bases lay in between. This CDR3 has 14 amino acids. CDR3 protein: CASSWSEPNTEAFF. CDR3 coding DNA: TGTGCCAGTAGTTGGAGCGAACCGAACACTGAAGCTTTCTTT.

This clone showed up just once. The rearrangement links TRBV30 to TRBJ2-5; D gene uncertain. The closer fit of TRBJ2-7 to the DNA end suggests the J call may be wrong. In germline, CDR1 is GTSNPN, CDR2 SVGIG (reference sequence). The CDR3 has 10 residues. This chain's CDR3 is CAWGSYEQYF. The CDR3 nucleotides read TGTGCCTGGGGCTCTTACGAGCAGTACTTC.

The J gene is TRBJ2-7, the V gene TRBV6-1; 16 bases align to TRBD2. In germline, CDR1 is MNHNS, CDR2 SASEGT. V lost 6 bases and J lost 6; bases outside the gene matches: 5. CDR3 length: 15 residues. CDR3 loop: CASRPGLAGGVEQYF. In DNA form, the CDR3 reads TGTGCCAGCAGGCCGGGACTAGCGGGAGGGGTCGAGCAGTACTTC.

This rearrangement joins TRBV11-3 to TRBJ1-1; D uncertain. Deletions cut 1 base from V and 2 bases from J, with 5 bases between. CDR1 is SGHNT, CDR2 YENEEA, per germline. The CDR3 runs 13 residues. The CDR3 protein is CASSLGSNTEAFF. CDR3 DNA: TGTGCCAGCAGCTTAGGGTCAAACACTGAAGCTTTCTTT.

The chain links TRBV30 to TRBJ2-2; the match to TRBD2 covers 13 bases. This CDR3 spans 15 amino acids. Germline V gene data show CDR1 as GTSNPN and CDR2 as SVGIG (reference sequence). V lost 5 bases and J lost 6; bases outside the gene matches: 6. CDR3 in DNA: TGTGCCTGGCAAGGACTAGCGGGAGCCCCCGGGGAGCTGTTTTTT. Translated: CAWQGLAGAPGELFF.

This clone has just one count. This chain links TRBV6-6 with TRBJ2-1, with TRBD2 matching over 10 bases. The V and J ends lost 2 bases and 4 bases, in that order; junction bases with no gene match: 2. The CDR3 totals 15 residues. Germline-derived CDR1 and CDR2 are MNHNY and SVGAGI (reference sequence). CDR3 region: CASSYVSGRYNEQFF. The CDR3 region has the DNA TGTGCCAGCAGTTACGTTAGCGGGAGGTACAATGAGCAGTTCTTC.